This TCR beta chain is drawn from a study of blood T cell repertoires in COVID-19. Study-wide background: COVID-19 samples from acute and convalescent phases originated in the United States, Italy and Spain. PBMCs, B-cell-depleted T cells, or T cells provided the cDNA or gDNA that made up the material.

Trimming took 1 base from V and 4 from J; bases not matched to a gene: 9. This CDR3 has 16 residues. The germline CDR1 and CDR2 sequences are LGHDT and YNNKEL (reference sequence). The authors' processing: Counts of nucleated cells, estimated from reference gene primer amplification, were obtained. Produced via immunoSEQ multiplex PCR; TCRdb's table is partial and in-frame only. V and J calls and clone size come straight from that table; D and trimming were deduced from the DNA. The profile shows about 68,000 clones, over 70% of them singletons. Specimen: peripheral blood. V and J are TRBV3-1 (or the pseudogene TRBV3-2) and TRBJ1-2, with 7 bases matching TRBD1. The TCR comes from a human donor in a cohort sampled during active COVID-19. CDR3 amino acids: CASSQAITGAGYGYTF. CDR3 bases: TGTGCCAGCAGCCAAGCTATAACAGGGGCCGGCTATGGCTACACCTTC.